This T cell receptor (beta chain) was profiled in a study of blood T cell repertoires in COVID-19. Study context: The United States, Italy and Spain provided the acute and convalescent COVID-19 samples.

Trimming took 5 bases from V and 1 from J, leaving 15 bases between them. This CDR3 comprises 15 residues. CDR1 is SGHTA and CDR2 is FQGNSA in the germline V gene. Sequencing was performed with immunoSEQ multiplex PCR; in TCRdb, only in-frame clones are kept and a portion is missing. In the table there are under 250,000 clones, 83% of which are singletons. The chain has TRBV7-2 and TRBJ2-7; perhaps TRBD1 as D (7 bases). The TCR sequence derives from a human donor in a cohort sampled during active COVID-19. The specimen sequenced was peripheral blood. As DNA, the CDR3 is TGTGCCAGCAGCGCTGGAGGGACAGATTCCTACGAGCAGTACTTC. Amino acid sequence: CASSAGGTDSYEQYF.